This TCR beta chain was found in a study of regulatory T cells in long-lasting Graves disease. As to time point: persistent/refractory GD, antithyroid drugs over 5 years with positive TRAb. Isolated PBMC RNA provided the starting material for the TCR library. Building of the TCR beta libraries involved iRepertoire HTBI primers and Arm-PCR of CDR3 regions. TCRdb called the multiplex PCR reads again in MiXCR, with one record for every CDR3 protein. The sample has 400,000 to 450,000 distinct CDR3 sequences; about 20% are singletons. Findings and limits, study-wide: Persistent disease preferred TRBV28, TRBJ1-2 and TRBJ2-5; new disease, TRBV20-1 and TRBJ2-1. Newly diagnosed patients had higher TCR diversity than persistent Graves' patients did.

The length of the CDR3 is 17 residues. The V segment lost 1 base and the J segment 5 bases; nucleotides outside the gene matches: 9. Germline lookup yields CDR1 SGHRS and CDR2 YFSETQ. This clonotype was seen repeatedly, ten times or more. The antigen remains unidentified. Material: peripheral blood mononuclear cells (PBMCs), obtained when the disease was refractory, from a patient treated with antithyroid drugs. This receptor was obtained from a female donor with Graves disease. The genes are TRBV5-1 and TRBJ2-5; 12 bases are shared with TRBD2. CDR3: CASSLNPSGRAEETQYF. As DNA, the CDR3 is TGCGCCAGCAGCTTGAACCCTAGCGGGAGGGCCGAGGAGACCCAGTACTTC. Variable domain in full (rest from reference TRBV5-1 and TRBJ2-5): KAGVTQTPRYLIKTRGQQVTLSCSPISGHRSVSWYQQTPGQGLQFLFEYFSETQRNKGNFPGRFSGRQFSNSRSEMNVSTLELGDSALYLCASSLNPSGRAEETQYFGPGTRLLVL.